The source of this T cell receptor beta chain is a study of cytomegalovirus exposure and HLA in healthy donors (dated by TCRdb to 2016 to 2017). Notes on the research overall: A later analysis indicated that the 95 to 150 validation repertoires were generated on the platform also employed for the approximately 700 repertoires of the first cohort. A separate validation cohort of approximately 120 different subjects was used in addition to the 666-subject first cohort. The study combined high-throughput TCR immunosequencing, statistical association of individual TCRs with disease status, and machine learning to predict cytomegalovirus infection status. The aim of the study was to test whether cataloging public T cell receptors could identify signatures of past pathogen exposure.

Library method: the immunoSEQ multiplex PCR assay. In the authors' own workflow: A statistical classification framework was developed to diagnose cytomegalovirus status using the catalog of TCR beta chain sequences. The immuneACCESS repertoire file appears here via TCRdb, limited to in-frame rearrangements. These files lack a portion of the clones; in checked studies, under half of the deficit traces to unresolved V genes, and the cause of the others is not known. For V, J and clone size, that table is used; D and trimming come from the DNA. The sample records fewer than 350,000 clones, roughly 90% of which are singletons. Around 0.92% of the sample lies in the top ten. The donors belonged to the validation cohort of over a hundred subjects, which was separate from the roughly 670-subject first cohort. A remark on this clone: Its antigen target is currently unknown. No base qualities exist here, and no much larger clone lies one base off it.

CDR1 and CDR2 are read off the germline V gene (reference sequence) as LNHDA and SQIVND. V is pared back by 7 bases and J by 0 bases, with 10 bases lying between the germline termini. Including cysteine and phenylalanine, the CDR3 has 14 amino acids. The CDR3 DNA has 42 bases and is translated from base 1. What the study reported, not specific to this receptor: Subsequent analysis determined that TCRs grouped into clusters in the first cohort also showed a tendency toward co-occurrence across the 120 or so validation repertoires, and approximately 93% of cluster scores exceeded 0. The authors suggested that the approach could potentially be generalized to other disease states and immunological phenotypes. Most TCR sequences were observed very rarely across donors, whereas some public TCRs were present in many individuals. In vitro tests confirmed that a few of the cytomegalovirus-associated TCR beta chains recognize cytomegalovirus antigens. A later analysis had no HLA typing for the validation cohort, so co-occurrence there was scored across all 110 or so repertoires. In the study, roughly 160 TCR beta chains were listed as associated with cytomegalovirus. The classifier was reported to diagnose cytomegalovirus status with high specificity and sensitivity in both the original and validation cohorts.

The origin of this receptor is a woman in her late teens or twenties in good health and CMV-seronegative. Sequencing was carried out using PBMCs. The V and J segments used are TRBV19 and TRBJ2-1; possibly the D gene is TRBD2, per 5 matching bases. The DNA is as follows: TGTGCCAGTATTGCTAGCTCCTCCTACAATGAGCAGTTCTTC. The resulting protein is CASIASSSYNEQFF.